These 4 T cell receptor beta chains originate from one sample sequenced in a study of cytomegalovirus exposure and HLA in healthy donors. 13 Jbeta primers and 60 Vbeta primers were used for the PCR. Sequencing was performed with immunoSEQ multiplex PCR; in TCRdb, only in-frame clones are kept and a portion is missing. The sample has more than 50,000 clones. Sequencing was done on a sample of PBMCs. The receptors here all came from a man in his fifties in good health and CMV-seropositive.

The chain recombines TRBV27 with TRBJ2-7; D gene unclear. Germline values: CDR1 MNHEY, CDR2 SMNVEV (reference sequence). The CDR3 has 14 amino acids. Deletions cut 3 bases from V and 2 bases from J, with 11 bases between. The DNA for the CDR3 is TGTGCCAGCAGTTTTGGCCATTCCACCTACGAGCAGTACTTC. Translated, it gives CASSFGHSTYEQYF.

The rearrangement links TRBV2 to TRBJ2-2, with TRBD2 matching over 15 bases. CDR3 length equals 18 residues. Germline V lookup: CDR1 SNHLY, CDR2 FYNNEI. The ends lost 4 bases at V and 4 bases at J; junction bases unmatched: 7. CDR3 in DNA: TGTGCCAGCAGTGGGGGACTAGCGGGGGGCTTGGGCACCGGGGAGCTGTTTTTT. Protein sequence: CASSGGLAGGLGTGELFF.

V and J are TRBV18 and TRBJ2-7, with 8 bases fitting TRBD1. The CDR3 extends over 13 amino acids. Per germline, CDR1 KGHSH and CDR2 LQKENI. Trimming at V came to 6 bases and at J to 2 bases, leaving 3 bases not matched to a gene. CDR3 DNA sequence: TGTGCCAGCTCGGGGACAGGAACCTACGAGCAGTACTTC. Amino acid sequence: CASSGTGTYEQYF.

The chain employs TRBV7-9 and TRBJ1-6; 7 bases line up with TRBD1. The CDR3 is 14 amino acids. Unmatched junction bases numbered 3, after V lost 5 bases and J lost 5 bases. Germline values: CDR1 SEHNR, CDR2 FQNEAQ (reference sequence). CDR3 sequence reads: CASSPGTDNSPLHF. The CDR3 DNA sequence: TGTGCCAGCAGCCCGGGGACAGATAATTCACCCCTCCACTTT.